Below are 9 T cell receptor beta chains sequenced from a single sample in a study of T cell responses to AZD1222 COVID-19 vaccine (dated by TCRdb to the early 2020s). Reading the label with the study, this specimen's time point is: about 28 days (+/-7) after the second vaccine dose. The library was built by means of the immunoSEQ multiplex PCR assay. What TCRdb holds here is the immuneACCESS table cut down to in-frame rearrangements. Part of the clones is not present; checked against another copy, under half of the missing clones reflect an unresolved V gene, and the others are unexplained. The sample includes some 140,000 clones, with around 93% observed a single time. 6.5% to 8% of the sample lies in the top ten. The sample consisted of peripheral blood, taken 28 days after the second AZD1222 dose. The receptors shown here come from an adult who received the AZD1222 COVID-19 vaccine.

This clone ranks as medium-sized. The chain's CDR3 is CASSLGLSGANVLTF. CDR3 DNA: TGTGCCAGCAGCCTGGGACTCTCTGGGGCCAACGTCCTGACTTTC. This chain uses TRBV3-1 (or the pseudogene TRBV3-2) with TRBJ2-6; a possible D gene is TRBD2 (6 bases). Germline V gives CDR1 LGHDT, CDR2 YNNKEL (reference sequence). This CDR3 has 15 residues. V gave up 4 bases and J gave up 0 bases, with 7 bases separating them.

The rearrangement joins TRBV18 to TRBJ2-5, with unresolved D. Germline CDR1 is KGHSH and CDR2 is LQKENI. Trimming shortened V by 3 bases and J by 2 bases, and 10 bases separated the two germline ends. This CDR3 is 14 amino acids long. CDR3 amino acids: CASSPYRPQETQYF. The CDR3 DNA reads TGTGCCAGCTCACCGTATCGACCGCAAGAGACCCAGTACTTC.

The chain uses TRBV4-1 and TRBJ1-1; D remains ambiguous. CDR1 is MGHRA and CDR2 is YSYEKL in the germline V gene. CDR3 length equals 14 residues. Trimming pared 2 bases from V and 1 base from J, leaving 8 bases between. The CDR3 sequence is CASSQPEENTEAFF. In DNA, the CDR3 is TGCGCCAGCAGCCAACCAGAAGAGAACACTGAAGCTTTCTTT.

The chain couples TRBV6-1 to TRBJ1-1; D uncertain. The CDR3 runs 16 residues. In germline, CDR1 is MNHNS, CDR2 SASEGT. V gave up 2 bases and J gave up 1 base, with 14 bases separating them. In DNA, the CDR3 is TGTGCCAGCAGTGAACCGCGGGAGGGAGCGAACACTGAAGCTTTCTTT. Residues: CASSEPREGANTEAFF.

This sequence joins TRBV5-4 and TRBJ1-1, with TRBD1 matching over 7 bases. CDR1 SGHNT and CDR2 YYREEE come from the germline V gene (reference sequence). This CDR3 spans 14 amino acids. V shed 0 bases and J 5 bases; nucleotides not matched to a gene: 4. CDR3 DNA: TGTGCCAGCAGCTTGGCCGGCAGGGGGACTGAAGCTTTCTTT. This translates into CASSLAGRGTEAFF.

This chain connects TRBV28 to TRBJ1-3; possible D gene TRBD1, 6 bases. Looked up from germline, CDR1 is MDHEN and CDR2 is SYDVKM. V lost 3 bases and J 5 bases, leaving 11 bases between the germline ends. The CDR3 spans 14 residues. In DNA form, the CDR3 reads TGTGCCAGCAGTTTTCGGGACACCAGAAACACCATATATTTT. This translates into CASSFRDTRNTIYF.

Written as DNA, the CDR3 is TGTGCCAGCAGCCCTCAGGGATGGGATGAGCAGTTCTTC. Its protein is CASSPQGWDEQFF. The chain combines TRBV14 with TRBJ2-1; TRBD1 is a possible D gene (5 bases). V was cut by 4 bases and J by 8 bases, with 12 bases left in between. The germline CDR1 and CDR2 sequences are SGHDN and FVKESK. The CDR3 is 13 amino acids.

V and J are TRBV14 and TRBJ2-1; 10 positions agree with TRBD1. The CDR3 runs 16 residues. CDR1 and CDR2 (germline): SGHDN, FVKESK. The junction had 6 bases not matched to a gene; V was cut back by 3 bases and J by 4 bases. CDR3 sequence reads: CASSQTGGSSYNEQFF. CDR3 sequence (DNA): TGTGCCAGCAGCCAGACAGGGGGCTCGTCGTACAATGAGCAGTTCTTC.

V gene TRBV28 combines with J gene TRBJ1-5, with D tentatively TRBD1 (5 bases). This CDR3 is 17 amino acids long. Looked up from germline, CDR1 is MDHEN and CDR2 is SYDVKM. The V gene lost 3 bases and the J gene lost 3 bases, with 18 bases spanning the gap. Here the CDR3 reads CASSFAGLFSNNQPQHF. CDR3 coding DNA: TGTGCCAGCAGTTTCGCGGGACTCTTTAGTAACAATCAGCCCCAGCATTTT.